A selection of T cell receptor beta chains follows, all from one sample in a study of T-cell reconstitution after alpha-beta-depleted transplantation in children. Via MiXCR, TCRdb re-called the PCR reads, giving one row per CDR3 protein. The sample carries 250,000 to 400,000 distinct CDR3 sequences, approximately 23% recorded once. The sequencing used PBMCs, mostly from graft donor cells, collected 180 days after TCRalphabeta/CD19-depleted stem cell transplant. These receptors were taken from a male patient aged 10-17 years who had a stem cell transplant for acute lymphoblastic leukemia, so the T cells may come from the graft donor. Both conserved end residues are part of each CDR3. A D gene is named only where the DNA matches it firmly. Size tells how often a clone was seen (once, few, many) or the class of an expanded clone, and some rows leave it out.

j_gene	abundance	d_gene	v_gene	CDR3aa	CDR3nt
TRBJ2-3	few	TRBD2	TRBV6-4	CASSDYPGLAGTDTQYF	TGTGCCAGCAGTGATTACCCGGGACTAGCGGGAACAGATACGCAGTATTTT
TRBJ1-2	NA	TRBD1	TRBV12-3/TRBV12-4	CASSRGQGNGYTF	TGTGCCAGCAGCCGGGGACAGGGAAATGGCTACACCTTC
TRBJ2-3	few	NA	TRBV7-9	CASSRRNTDTQYF	TGTGCCAGCAGCCGCAGGAACACAGATACGCAGTATTTT
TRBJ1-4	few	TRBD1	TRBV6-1	CASAYDRGYEKLFF	TGTGCCAGCGCATATGACAGGGGTTATGAAAAACTGTTTTTT
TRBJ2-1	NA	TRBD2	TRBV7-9	CASSLSGRSRSNEQFF	TGTGCCAGCAGCCTTAGCGGGCGTAGCCGCTCCAATGAGCAGTTCTTC
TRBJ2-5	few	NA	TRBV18	CASSLIAGRGKETQYF	TGTGCCAGCTCACTAATCGCGGGGCGGGGCAAAGAGACCCAGTACTTC
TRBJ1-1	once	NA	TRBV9	CASNDRGLNTEAFF	TGTGCCAGCAACGACCGGGGGTTGAACACTGAAGCTTTCTTT
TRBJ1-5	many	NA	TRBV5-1	CASSLDGGNQPQHF	TGCGCCAGCAGCTTGGATGGCGGGAATCAGCCCCAGCATTTT
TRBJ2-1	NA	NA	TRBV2	CASSVGGHPTSEQFF	TGTGCCAGCAGTGTAGGGGGGCACCCAACAAGTGAGCAGTTCTTC
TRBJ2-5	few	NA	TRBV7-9	CASSLLQSLQETQYF	TGTGCCAGCAGCTTATTACAGTCTCTCCAAGAGACCCAGTACTTC
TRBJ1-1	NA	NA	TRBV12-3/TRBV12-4	CASSLEGGVTEAFF	TGTGCCAGCAGTTTAGAGGGGGGCGTCACTGAAGCTTTCTTT
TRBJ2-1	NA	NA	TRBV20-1	CSARGSSGVFTGQFF	TGCAGTGCTAGAGGGTCGTCGGGAGTGTTCACCGGGCAGTTCTTC
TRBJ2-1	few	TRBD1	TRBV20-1	CSAWTGGRGEQFF	TGCAGTGCATGGACAGGGGGTCGGGGTGAGCAGTTCTTC
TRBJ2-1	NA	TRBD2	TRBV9	CASSLGSQGTSGNEQFF	TGTGCCAGCAGCCTAGGGTCGCAGGGGACTAGCGGCAATGAGCAGTTCTTC
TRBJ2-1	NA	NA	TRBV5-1	CASSRWGSGSYNEQFF	TGCGCCAGCAGCCGGTGGGGGTCGGGCTCCTACAATGAGCAGTTCTTC
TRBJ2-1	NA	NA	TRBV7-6	CASSPLTGVGYNEQFF	TGTGCCAGCAGCCCTTTAACGGGAGTGGGCTACAATGAGCAGTTCTTC
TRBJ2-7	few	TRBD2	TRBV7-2	CASSPPLGTKYYEQYF	TGTGCCAGCAGCCCCCCGCTGGGGACTAAATACTACGAGCAGTACTTC
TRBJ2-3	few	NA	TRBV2	CASGKGDSTDTQYF	TGTGCCAGTGGGAAGGGGGACAGCACAGATACGCAGTATTTT
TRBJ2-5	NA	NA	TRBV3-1	CASSQRDAYQETQYF	TGTGCCAGCAGCCAGCGGGACGCGTACCAAGAGACCCAGTACTTC
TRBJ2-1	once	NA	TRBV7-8	CASSLSGNYNEQFF	TGTGCCAGCAGCTTATCCGGGAACTACAATGAGCAGTTCTTC
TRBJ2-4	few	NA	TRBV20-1	CSASERLAKNIQYF	TGCAGTGCTAGCGAAAGGCTAGCCAAAAACATTCAGTACTTC
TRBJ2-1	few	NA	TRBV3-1	CASSQRRGTYNEQFF	TGTGCCAGCAGCCAAAGGCGAGGGACCTACAATGAGCAGTTCTTC
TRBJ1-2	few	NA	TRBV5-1	CASSLAPRVFYGYTF	TGCGCCAGCAGCTTGGCGCCTCGAGTATTCTACGGCTACACCTTC
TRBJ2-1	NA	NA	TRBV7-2	CASSLASSPKASSYNEQFF	TGTGCCAGCAGCTTAGCTTCTAGTCCTAAGGCCAGCTCCTACAATGAGCAGTTCTTC
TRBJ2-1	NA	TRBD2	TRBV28	CASSLLLAGVGNEQFF	TGTGCCAGCAGTTTATTACTAGCGGGAGTGGGGAATGAGCAGTTCTTC
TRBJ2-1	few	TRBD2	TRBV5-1	CASSLARETSGRTEQFF	TGCGCCAGCAGCTTGGCCCGGGAGACTAGCGGGAGAACCGAGCAGTTCTTC
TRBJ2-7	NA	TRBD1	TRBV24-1	CATSDTGGSSYEQYF	TGTGCCACCAGTGATACAGGGGGCAGCTCCTACGAGCAGTACTTC
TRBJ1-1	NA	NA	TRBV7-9	CASTPLGRRRDTEAFF	TGTGCCAGCACCCCATTGGGACGGCGTCGAGACACTGAAGCTTTCTTT